Presented here are 2 T cell receptor beta chains from one specimen sequenced in a study of blood T cells in healthy people across ages. Through a sample-barcoded 5' primer and a J-beta primer mix, a second PCR was run for roughly 7 to 12 cycles. TCRdb reprocessed the 5' RACE reads via MiXCR and lists one record per CDR3 protein. The sample lists hundreds of thousands of distinct CDR3 sequences, approximately 43% occurring once. Sequencing used blood. The receptors come from a woman aged 60-75 years in good health.

On this clonotype itself: A read error is possible here, since a much larger clone lies one base away. V usage is TRBV7-3 and J usage is TRBJ2-5, with a tentative D call TRBD2 (6 bases). CDR3 length: 14 amino acids. The germline V gene has CDR1 SGHTA and CDR2 FQGTGA. V shed 2 bases and J shed 11 bases, with 18 bases lying between them. The DNA for the CDR3 is TGTGCCAGCAGCTTAGCGGGGCGATACAATGAGCAGTACTTC. Translated, it gives CASSLAGRYNEQYF.

The chain combines TRBV25-1 with TRBJ2-5; 11 nucleotides align to TRBD1. V trimming: 4 bases; J trimming: 4 bases; junction bases outside the gene matches: 8. The CDR3 length is 16 residues. CDR1 is MGHDK and CDR2 is SYGVNS in the germline V gene. Here the CDR3 DNA reads TGTGCCAGCAGTGCTCGGACAGGGGGCACAGGAGAGACCCAGTACTTC. It codes for CASSARTGGTGETQYF.